The clone carrying this T cell receptor beta chain was counted once. Antigen specificity is unknown. Germline CDR1 reads MNHEY; CDR2 reads SVGAGI. The ends lost 6 bases at V and 9 bases at J; junction bases unmatched: 7. The CDR3 sequence is 13 residues long. This specimen belongs to a study of T cell responses to AZD1222 COVID-19 vaccine. General study results and limits: The donors showed a predominance of white British ancestry and of females, with possible underestimation of clonal diversity. Spike-specific TCR repertoires showed rising breadth and depth after two AZD1222 doses.

This table comes from immunoSEQ multiplex PCR, and its TCRdb copy is limited to in-frame clones, with some not included. The sample lists 130,000 or so clones; approximately 90% were seen once. V is TRBV6-5 and J is TRBJ1-5; TRBD1 matches 8 bases. Here the sequenced sample was peripheral blood, taken on day 0 of AZD1222 vaccination. The TCR was taken from an adult in good health. The CDR3 nucleotides read TGTGCCAGCAGAGCGGACAGGGCTGGGCCCCAGCATTTT. Encoded protein: CASRADRAGPQHF.